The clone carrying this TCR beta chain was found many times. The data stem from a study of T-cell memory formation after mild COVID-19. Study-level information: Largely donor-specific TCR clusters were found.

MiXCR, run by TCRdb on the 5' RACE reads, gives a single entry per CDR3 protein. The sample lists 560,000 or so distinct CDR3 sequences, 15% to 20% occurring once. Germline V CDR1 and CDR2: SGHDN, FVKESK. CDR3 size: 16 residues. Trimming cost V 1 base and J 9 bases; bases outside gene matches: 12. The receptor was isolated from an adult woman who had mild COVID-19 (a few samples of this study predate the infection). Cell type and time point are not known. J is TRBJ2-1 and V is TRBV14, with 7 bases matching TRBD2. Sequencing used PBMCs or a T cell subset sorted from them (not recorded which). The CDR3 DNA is TGTGCCAGCAGCCAAGGCGGGGGTCTGAGTCCCCTTGAGCAGTTCTTC. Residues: CASSQGGGLSPLEQFF.